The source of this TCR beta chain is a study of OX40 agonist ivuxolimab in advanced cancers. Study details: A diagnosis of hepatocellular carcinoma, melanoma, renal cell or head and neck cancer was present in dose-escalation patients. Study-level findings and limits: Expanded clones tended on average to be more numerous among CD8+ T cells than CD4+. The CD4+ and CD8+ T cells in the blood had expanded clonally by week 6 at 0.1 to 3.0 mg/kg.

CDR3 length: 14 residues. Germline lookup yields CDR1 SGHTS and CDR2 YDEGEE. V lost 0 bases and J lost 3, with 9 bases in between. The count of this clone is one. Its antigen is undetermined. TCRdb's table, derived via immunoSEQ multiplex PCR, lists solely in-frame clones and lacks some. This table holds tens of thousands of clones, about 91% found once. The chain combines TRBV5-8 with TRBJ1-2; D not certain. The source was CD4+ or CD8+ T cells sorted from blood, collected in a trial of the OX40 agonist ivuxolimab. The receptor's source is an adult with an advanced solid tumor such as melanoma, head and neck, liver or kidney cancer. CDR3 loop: CASSLDGDDYGYTF. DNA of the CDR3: TGTGCCAGCAGCTTGGACGGGGATGACTATGGCTACACCTTC.